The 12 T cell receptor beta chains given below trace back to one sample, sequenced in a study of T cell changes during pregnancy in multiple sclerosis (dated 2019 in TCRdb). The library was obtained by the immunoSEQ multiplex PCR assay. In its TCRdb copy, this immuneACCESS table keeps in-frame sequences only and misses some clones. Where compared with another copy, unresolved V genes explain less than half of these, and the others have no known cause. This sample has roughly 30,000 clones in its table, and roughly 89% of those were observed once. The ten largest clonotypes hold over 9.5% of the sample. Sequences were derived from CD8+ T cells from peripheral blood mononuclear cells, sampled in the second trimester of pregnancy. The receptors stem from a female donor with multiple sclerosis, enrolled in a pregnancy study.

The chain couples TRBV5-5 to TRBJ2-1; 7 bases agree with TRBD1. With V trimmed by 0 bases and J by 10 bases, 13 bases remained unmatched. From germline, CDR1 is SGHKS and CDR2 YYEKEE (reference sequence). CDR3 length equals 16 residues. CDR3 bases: TGTGCCAGCAGCTTGGCGACAGGGTCCCCCAATTACGAGCAGTTCTTC. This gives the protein CASSLATGSPNYEQFF.

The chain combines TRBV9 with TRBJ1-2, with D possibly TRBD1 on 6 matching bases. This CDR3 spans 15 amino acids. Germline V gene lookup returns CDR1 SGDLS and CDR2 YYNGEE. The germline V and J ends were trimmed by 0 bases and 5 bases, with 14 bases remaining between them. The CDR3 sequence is CASSVEGDDRYGYTF. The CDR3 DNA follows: TGTGCCAGCAGCGTAGAGGGGGATGATAGGTATGGCTACACCTTC.

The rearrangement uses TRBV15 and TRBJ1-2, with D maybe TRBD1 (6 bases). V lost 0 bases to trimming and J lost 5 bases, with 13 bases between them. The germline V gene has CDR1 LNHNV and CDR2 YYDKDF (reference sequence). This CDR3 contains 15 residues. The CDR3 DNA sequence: TGTGCCACCAGCAGAGATAGGGGGGGGGTGTATGGCTACACCTTC. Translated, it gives CATSRDRGGVYGYTF. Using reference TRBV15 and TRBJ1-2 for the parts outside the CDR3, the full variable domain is DAMVIQNPRYQVTQFGKPVTLSCSQTLNHNVMYWYQQKSSQAPKLLFHYYDKDFNNEADTPDNFQSRRPNTSFCFLDIRSPGLGDTAMYLCATSRDRGGVYGYTFGSGTRLTVV.

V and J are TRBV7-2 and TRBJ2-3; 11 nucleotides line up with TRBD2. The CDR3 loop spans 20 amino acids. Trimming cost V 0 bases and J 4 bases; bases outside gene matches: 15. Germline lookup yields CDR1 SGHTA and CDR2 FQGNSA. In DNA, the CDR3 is TGTGCCAGCAGCTTAGCCGGGACTAGCGGTCCCATCGGAGCTCCAGATACGCAGTATTTT. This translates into CASSLAGTSGPIGAPDTQYF.

Here the CDR3 reads CASSEVPLSPYNEQFF. The CDR3 bases are TGTGCCAGCAGTGAAGTACCCCTATCTCCCTACAATGAGCAGTTCTTC. The chain employs TRBV6-1 and TRBJ2-1; no clear D gene. V was trimmed by 1 base and J by 2 bases, leaving 12 bases between them. The CDR3 covers 16 residues. Germline V CDR1 and CDR2: MNHNS, SASEGT.

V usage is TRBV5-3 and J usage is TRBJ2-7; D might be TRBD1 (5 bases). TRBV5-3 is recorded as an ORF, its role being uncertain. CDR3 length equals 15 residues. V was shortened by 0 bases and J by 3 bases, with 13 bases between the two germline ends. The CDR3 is CARSLDARVVYEQYF. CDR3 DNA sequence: TGTGCCAGAAGCTTGGACGCCAGGGTAGTCTACGAGCAGTACTTC.

Here the CDR3 DNA reads TGTGCCAGCACTCAAAGCTGGGACAGGGAGAACTATGGCTACACCTTC. It is translated as CASTQSWDRENYGYTF. This rearrangement joins TRBV7-9 to TRBJ1-2, with 9 nucleotides matching TRBD1. The CDR3 covers 16 residues. V shed 7 bases and J 2 bases; nucleotides not matched to a gene: 11. Germline-derived CDR1 and CDR2 are SEHNR and FQNEAQ (reference sequence).

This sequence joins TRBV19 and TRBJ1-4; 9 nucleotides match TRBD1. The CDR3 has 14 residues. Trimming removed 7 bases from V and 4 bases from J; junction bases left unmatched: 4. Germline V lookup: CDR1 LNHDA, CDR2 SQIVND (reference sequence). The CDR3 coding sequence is TGTGCCAGTAAGGGACAGGGCCTTAATGAAAAACTGTTTTTT. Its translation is CASKGQGLNEKLFF.

This CDR3 is CASSYYAGVAGYTF. The DNA of the CDR3 is TGTGCCAGCAGTTATTATGCGGGGGTAGCTGGCTACACCTTC. The chain carries TRBV27 and TRBJ1-2, with D perhaps TRBD1 (5 bases). Between the trimmed V and J ends, which lost 4 bases and 7 bases, there was a span of 16 bases. Looked up from germline, CDR1 is MNHEY and CDR2 is SMNVEV (reference sequence). CDR3 size: 14 residues.

CDR3 DNA sequence: TGTGCCAGCAGTGAAGGGACAGGGGCTGATGGCTACACCTTC. Amino acids: CASSEGTGADGYTF. V usage is TRBV2 and J usage is TRBJ1-2; 9 positions match TRBD1. Germline CDR1 reads SNHLY; CDR2 reads FYNNEI. This CDR3 has 14 amino acids. V lost 1 base and J lost 6; bases outside the gene matches: 3.

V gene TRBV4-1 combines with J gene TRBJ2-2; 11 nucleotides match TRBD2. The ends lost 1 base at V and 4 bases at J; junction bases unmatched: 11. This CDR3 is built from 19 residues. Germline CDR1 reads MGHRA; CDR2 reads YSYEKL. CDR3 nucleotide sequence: TGCGCCAGCAGCCAAGGGCCGAAAACTAGCGGGGGTTTCACCGGGGAGCTGTTTTTT. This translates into CASSQGPKTSGGFTGELFF.

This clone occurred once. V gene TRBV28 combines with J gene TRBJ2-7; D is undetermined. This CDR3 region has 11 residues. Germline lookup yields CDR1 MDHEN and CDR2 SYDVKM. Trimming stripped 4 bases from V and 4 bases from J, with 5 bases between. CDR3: CASSSSYEQYF. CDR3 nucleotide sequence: TGTGCCAGCAGTTCCTCGTACGAGCAGTACTTC.